This T cell receptor beta chain comes out of a study of blood T cell repertoires in COVID-19. Study in general: There were acute and convalescent COVID-19 samples, and they came from the United States, Italy and Spain.

The data were produced by immunoSEQ multiplex PCR, yet TCRdb's version contains in-frame clones alone and is incomplete. This table holds about 120,000 clones, approximately 70% found once. The CDR3 runs to 13 residues. The germline gives CDR1 SNHLY, CDR2 FYNNEI. V lost 6 bases, J lost 4 bases, and 12 bases lay in between. The receptor was derived from a human donor with acute or convalescent COVID-19. The donor label of this sample is uncertain. Sequenced input: peripheral blood. The chain links TRBV2 to TRBJ1-2; no definite D call. The CDR3: CASSREPGYGYTF. The CDR3 DNA sequence: TGTGCCAGCAGCCGGGAACCCGGCTATGGCTACACCTTC.